The rows below give T cell receptor beta chains drawn from one sample of a study. From the reads, TCRdb called clonotypes with MiXCR, one entry per CDR3 protein. This sample yields some 5,500 distinct CDR3 sequences, of which approximately 10% are seen a single time; about 4.9% belongs to the top ten. Sequenced sample: CD4+ T cells from synovial fluid. Receptors were obtained from a human donor with rheumatoid arthritis. CDR3s include the opening cysteine and the closing phenylalanine or tryptophan. A D gene is named only where the DNA matches it firmly. Clone size is stated in some rows and not others, as once, few, many or a class when expanded.

CDR3 DNA,CDR3 protein,clone size,D gene,J gene,V gene
TGTGCCAGCAGTTACGGTCTACTGCGCACTGAAGCTTTCTTT,CASSYGLLRTEAFF,medium-sized,NA,TRBJ1-1,TRBV6-5
TGTGCCAGCAGCGTACAGGCGGGGAATTCACCCCTCCACTTT,CASSVQAGNSPLHF,many,NA,TRBJ1-6,TRBV7-2
TGTGCCAGCTTACAACACGAGATGATAATTGGTTCACCCCTCCACTTT,CASLQHEMIIGSPLHF,NA,NA,TRBJ1-6,TRBV18
TGTGCCAGCAGCGTTGGAGACCGGGACTATAACAATGAGCAGTTCTTC,CASSVGDRDYNNEQFF,many,TRBD2,TRBJ2-1,TRBV11-3
TGTGCCAGCAGCTTAGATAGCGGGAGGGTAGGCGGAAATGAGCAGTTCTTC,CASSLDSGRVGGNEQFF,medium-sized,TRBD2,TRBJ2-1,TRBV11-2
TGTGCCGGCCACAGTGGCTATAGCAATCAGCCCCAGCATTTT,CAGHSGYSNQPQHF,medium-sized,NA,TRBJ1-5,TRBV28
TGTGCCAGCTCACCCGGGACAGGGCGAGACTATGGCTACACCTTC,CASSPGTGRDYGYTF,many,TRBD1,TRBJ1-2,TRBV18
TGTGCCAGCAGCTTAGGCCTGCCGGGGGATGAGCAGTTCTTC,CASSLGLPGDEQFF,many,NA,TRBJ2-1,TRBV7-9
TGTGCCACCAGTATCCTCGGTGGGGATACGCAGTATTTT,CATSILGGDTQYF,medium-sized,NA,TRBJ2-3,TRBV15
TGTGCCAGCAGTTCTCCACAGGGCCTGGATTCACCCCTCCACTTT,CASSSPQGLDSPLHF,medium-sized,NA,TRBJ1-6,TRBV28
TGTGCCAGCAGGAGGGGACTAGCGGGGCTCAATGAGCAGTTCTTC,CASRRGLAGLNEQFF,medium-sized,TRBD2,TRBJ2-1,TRBV2
TGTGCCAGCAGCCAAGAATTGCTAGCGAACACCGGGGAGCTGTTTTTT,CASSQELLANTGELFF,few,NA,TRBJ2-2,TRBV14
TGTGCCAGCAGCCAAGACACCTTAGCCAAAAACATTCAGTACTTC,CASSQDTLAKNIQYF,many,NA,TRBJ2-4,TRBV3-1
TGTGCCAACTCACCAATATCGGGAGCAGATACGCAGTATTTT,CANSPISGADTQYF,NA,NA,TRBJ2-3,TRBV18
TGTGCCAGCTCACTCGGGGCAGCCTACGAGCAGTACTTC,CASSLGAAYEQYF,few,NA,TRBJ2-7,TRBV18
TGTGCCAGCAGCACGGGTGGGACAACGACAGATACGCAGTATTTT,CASSTGGTTTDTQYF,medium-sized,NA,TRBJ2-3,TRBV7-3
TGTGCCAGCAGTCCCGGGGGGGGCTCCGTGTTAGGCACTGAAGCTTTCTTT,CASSPGGGSVLGTEAFF,few,NA,TRBJ1-1,TRBV12-3/TRBV12-4